Below are 13 T cell receptor beta chains sequenced from a single sample in a study of shared clonotypes between healthy human individuals. Here immunoSEQ multiplex PCR was the method, and the copy in TCRdb shows in-frame clones only, minus some. The repertoire holds around 1,100,000 clones, with 60% to 80% as singletons. Sequencing input: memory CD4+ T cells from PBMCs. Noted subset: CD45RA-negative fraction. Receptors originate from a man between 18 and 29 years old in good health. Some clones in this sample may be carry-over from other donors' samples.

Note on this clone: Other DNA variants within this sample encode the same CDR3. The chain links TRBV5-1 to TRBJ1-1, with D hard to call. Germline V CDR1 and CDR2: SGHRS, YFSETQ. The CDR3 length is 14 residues. V shed 0 bases and J shed 1 base, with 7 bases lying between them. The CDR3 loop is CASSLGGPNTEAFF. In nucleotides, the CDR3 is TGCGCCAGCAGCTTGGGCGGGCCGAACACTGAAGCTTTCTTT.

This clone was found a few times. The V gene is TRBV10-3, the J gene TRBJ1-1; D is uncertain. V gave up 5 bases and J gave up 7 bases, with 11 bases separating them. Germline V gene sequence: CDR1 ENHRY, CDR2 SYGVKD. The CDR3 extends over 12 amino acids. The CDR3 nucleotides read TGTGCCATCAGTAGGGCGCGGGTTGAAGCTTTCTTT. The encoded protein is CAISRARVEAFF.

This clone has just one count. The V call is TRBV5-1, the J call TRBJ1-5; unclear D gene. The ends were cut back, 4 bases at V and 3 bases at J, with 2 bases in the middle. The germline gives CDR1 SGHRS, CDR2 YFSETQ. The CDR3 is made up of 11 amino acids. This CDR3 reads CASSANQPQHF. Here the CDR3 DNA reads TGCGCCAGCAGCGCCAATCAGCCCCAGCATTTT.

With respect to this clone: Other DNA sequences from this sample encode an identical CDR3 as well. This chain joins TRBV29-1 and TRBJ1-3; D is unclear. CDR3 length equals 12 residues. Deletions cut 5 bases from V and 0 bases from J, with 5 bases between. CDR1 and CDR2 from the germline V gene are SQVTM and ANQGSEA. This CDR3 is CSVRNSGNTIYF. CDR3 DNA: TGCAGCGTTCGGAACTCTGGAAACACCATATATTTT.

On this clone: In the same sample, other DNA sequences code for this CDR3. The genes are TRBV10-3 and TRBJ1-3; perhaps TRBD1 as D (5 bases). CDR3 length: 12 residues. Germline V gene lookup returns CDR1 ENHRY and CDR2 SYGVKD. V lost 2 bases to trimming and J lost 7 bases, with 6 bases between them. CDR3 in DNA: TGTGCCATCAGTGAGGGGGGGAACACCATATATTTT. Translation: CAISEGGNTIYF.

As to this clone: In the same sample, other DNA sequences code for this CDR3. The rearrangement joins TRBV6-5 to TRBJ1-4; TRBD1 aligns across 7 bases. The CDR3 loop spans 14 amino acids. Germline V gene lookup returns CDR1 MNHEY and CDR2 SVGAGI. V lost 2 bases and J lost 5; bases outside the gene matches: 2. The CDR3 spells CASSYGRGNEKLFF. CDR3 nucleotides: TGTGCCAGCAGTTACGGCAGGGGGAATGAAAAACTGTTTTTT.

This clone showed up just once. V usage is TRBV5-6 and J usage is TRBJ2-1; D remains ambiguous. Germline CDR1 and CDR2: SGHDT and YYEEEE. Trimming left V 2 bases short and J 5 bases short, with 11 bases between. CDR3 length: 14 residues. The CDR3 region is CASSFQRPDNEQFF. CDR3 DNA sequence: TGTGCCAGCAGCTTCCAGCGCCCAGACAATGAGCAGTTCTTC.

The genes are TRBV4-1 and TRBJ2-1, with TRBD2 matching 15 bases. This CDR3 is 17 amino acids long. The V gene's germline CDR1 is MGHRA and CDR2 YSYEKL. Germline trimming cut 1 base from V and 15 bases from J; bases unmatched to any gene: 13. In DNA form, the CDR3 reads TGCGCCAGCAGCCAAGGGACTAGCGGGAGGGCCTCGGGATTTCGGTTCTTC. Protein product: CASSQGTSGRASGFRFF.

CDR3 residues: CASSLTSGDVGYEQYF. For the CDR3, the DNA is TGTGCCAGCAGTTTGACTAGCGGGGACGTCGGCTACGAGCAGTACTTC. This chain connects TRBV28 to TRBJ2-7; TRBD2 agrees at 11 bases. CDR1 and CDR2 from the germline V gene are MDHEN and SYDVKM. With 3 bases clipped from V and 3 bases from J, the junction kept 7 bases outside the gene matches. CDR3 size: 16 residues.

The chain uses TRBV28 and TRBJ1-4, with 8 bases lining up with TRBD1. V shed 6 bases, J shed 8 bases, and the junction held 14 bases outside the gene matches. The CDR3 sequence is 16 residues long. Germline V gives CDR1 MDHEN, CDR2 SYDVKM. CDR3 in DNA: TGTGCCAGCAGCCGCGGACAGGGAGGTTTCATAGAAAAACTGTTTTTT. Translated: CASSRGQGGFIEKLFF. Full variable domain (rest looked up from reference TRBV28 and TRBJ1-4): DVKVTQSSRYLVKRTGEKVFLECVQDMDHENMFWYRQDPGLGLRLIYFSYDVKMKEKGDIPEGYSVSREKKERFSLILESASTNQTSMYLCASSRGQGGFIEKLFFGSGTQLSVL.

Only a few counts were recorded for this clone. Other DNA sequences of this sample code for an identical CDR3. The rearrangement uses TRBV9 and TRBJ2-5; D is unclear. In germline, CDR1 is SGDLS, CDR2 YYNGEE. The CDR3 sequence is 13 residues long. V shed 2 bases and J shed 3 bases, with 8 bases lying between them. The CDR3 nucleotides read TGTGCCAGCAGCGTCCGATCTGAAGAGACCCAGTACTTC. Translated: CASSVRSEETQYF.

This chain links TRBV7-8 with TRBJ2-7; 7 nucleotides match TRBD2. The CDR3 runs to 14 residues. The V segment lost 5 bases and the J segment 4 bases; nucleotides outside the gene matches: 8. CDR1 and CDR2 from the germline V gene are SGHVS and FQNEAQ. The CDR3 loop reads CASSARLASYEQYF. The DNA of the CDR3 is TGTGCCAGCAGCGCCCGACTAGCCAGTTACGAGCAGTACTTC. The variable domain in full, with the rest retrieved from reference TRBV7-8 and TRBJ2-7, is GAGVSQSPRYKVAKRGQDVALRCDPISGHVSLFWYQQALGQGPEFLTYFQNEAQLDKSGLPSDRFFAERPEGSVSTLKIQRTQQEDSAVYLCASSARLASYEQYFGPGTRLTVT.

This chain links TRBV2 with TRBJ1-1; D unclear. Germline V CDR1 and CDR2: SNHLY, FYNNEI. V dropped 6 bases and J dropped 3 bases, with 5 bases sitting between them. This CDR3 contains 11 residues. CDR3 in amino acids: CASRYDTEAFF. The CDR3 DNA sequence: TGTGCCAGCAGGTACGACACTGAAGCTTTCTTT.